This T cell receptor beta chain was profiled in a study of T cells in Graves' hyperthyroidism and ophthalmopathy. Study-wide findings and caveats: Separation of ophthalmopathy from stable hyperthyroidism was achieved by a 13 V-J model.

V shed 0 bases and J shed 5 bases, with 19 bases lying between them. Germline V gene lookup returns CDR1 MNHEY and CDR2 SVGAGI. The CDR3 consists of 17 residues. Amplification yielded TCR beta CDR3 regions, with RNA transcripts as the source. A first-round RT-PCR of the TCR CDR3 used the HTBI primer set. A single record per CDR3 protein comes from TCRdb applying MiXCR to the multiplex PCR reads. The top ten hold approximately 35% of the sample, which has over 300,000 distinct CDR3 sequences, approximately 15% seen once. This clonotype was detected ten times or more. Its antigen is still unknown. This clonotype was obtained from a woman in her thirties or forties with Graves' ophthalmopathy. The chain carries TRBV6-5 and TRBJ1-1, with no clear D. The sequencing sample was made of blood. In DNA form, the CDR3 reads TGTGCCAGCAGTTACTCGGCCGGTGAGAGAGTGGGAACTGAAGCTTTCTTT. It yields the protein CASSYSAGERVGTEAFF.